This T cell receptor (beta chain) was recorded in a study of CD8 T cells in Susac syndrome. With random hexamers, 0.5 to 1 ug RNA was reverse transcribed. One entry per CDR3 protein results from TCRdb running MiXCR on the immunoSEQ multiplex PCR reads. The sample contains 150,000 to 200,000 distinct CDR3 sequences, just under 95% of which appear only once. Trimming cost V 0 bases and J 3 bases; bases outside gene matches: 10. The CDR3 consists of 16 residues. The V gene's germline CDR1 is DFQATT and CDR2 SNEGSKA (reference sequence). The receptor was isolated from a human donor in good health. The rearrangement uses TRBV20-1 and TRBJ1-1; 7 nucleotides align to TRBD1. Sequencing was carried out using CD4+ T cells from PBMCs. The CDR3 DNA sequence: TGCAGTGCTAGAGATAGTAATAAGGGGGCAGACACTGAAGCTTTCTTT. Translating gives CSARDSNKGADTEAFF.